Listed below are T cell receptor beta chains from one sample, sequenced in a study of cytomegalovirus exposure and HLA in healthy donors. TCRdb's table, derived via immunoSEQ multiplex PCR, lists solely in-frame clones and lacks some. The sample yields about 150,000 clones, approximately 80% seen once. Sequencing input: PBMCs. The receptor set was obtained from a man under 40 in good health and CMV-seropositive. CDR3s include the opening cysteine and the closing phenylalanine or tryptophan. A D gene is named only where the DNA matches it firmly. Only part of the rows carry a size: once, few, many, or a class if the clone is expanded.

j_gene | v_gene | d_gene | abundance | CDR3aa | CDR3nt
TRBJ2-3 | TRBV5-1 | . | . | CASSPPGLEIDTQYF | TGCGCCAGCAGCCCGCCGGGACTCGAAATAGATACGCAGTATTTT
TRBJ2-1 | TRBV4-2 | TRBD2 | . | CASARTSGSQEQFF | TGTGCCAGCGCCCGGACTAGCGGGAGTCAGGAGCAGTTCTTC
TRBJ2-2 | TRBV28 | . | . | CASTKRYPGHGAAGELFF | TGTGCCAGCACGAAGAGATACCCGGGACACGGGGCGGCCGGGGAGCTGTTTTTT
TRBJ2-7 | TRBV4-2 | . | . | CASSQGRGYLVHEQYF | TGTGCCAGCAGCCAAGGCCGGGGATATTTGGTCCACGAGCAGTACTTC
TRBJ2-7 | TRBV9 | TRBD1 | . | CASSSGTGGTYEQYF | TGTGCCAGCAGCTCCGGGACAGGGGGCACCTACGAGCAGTACTTC
TRBJ1-5 | TRBV10-3 | . | . | CAIKGASGDQPQHF | TGTGCCATCAAAGGGGCCAGCGGGGATCAGCCCCAGCATTTT
TRBJ2-3 | TRBV27 | TRBD2 | . | CASSLLAGEITTDTQYF | TGTGCCAGCAGTTTACTAGCGGGAGAAATAACCACAGATACGCAGTATTTT
TRBJ2-3 | TRBV5-6 | . | . | CASSLEWRAPTDTQYF | TGTGCCAGCAGCCTTGAATGGCGGGCCCCCACAGATACGCAGTATTTT
TRBJ1-2 | TRBV5-6 | TRBD1 | . | CASSLGTGDFYGYTF | TGTGCCAGCAGCTTGGGGACAGGGGACTTCTATGGCTACACCTTC
TRBJ2-1 | TRBV2 | . | . | CASRDVRSSYNEQFF | TGTGCCAGCAGGGATGTAAGGAGCTCCTACAATGAGCAGTTCTTC
TRBJ2-5 | TRBV7-9 | TRBD1 | . | CASSLDRGDIGETQYF | TGTGCCAGCAGCTTGGACAGGGGAGATATCGGGGAGACCCAGTACTTC
TRBJ2-1 | TRBV7-9 | TRBD2 | . | CASMASGYNEQFF | TGTGCCAGCATGGCTAGCGGCTACAATGAGCAGTTCTTC
TRBJ2-7 | TRBV27 | . | once | CASSPLTGNYEQYF | TGTGCCAGCAGTCCCCTGACAGGTAACTACGAGCAGTACTTC
TRBJ2-7 | TRBV4-2 | TRBD1 | . | CASSPGQGTYEQYF | TGTGCCAGCAGCCCGGGACAGGGAACGTACGAGCAGTACTTC
TRBJ2-7 | TRBV4-1 | TRBD1 | . | CASSQQTGDEYEQYF | TGCGCTAGCAGCCAGCAAACAGGGGATGAGTACGAGCAGTACTTC
TRBJ2-1 | TRBV28 | . | . | CASSLSGILESSYNEQFF | TGTGCCAGCAGTCTATCGGGGATCCTAGAGAGCTCCTACAATGAGCAGTTCTTC
TRBJ1-5 | TRBV7-8 | . | . | CASSSLPPSGRSNQPQHF | TGTGCCAGCAGTTCCCTTCCCCCATCCGGGAGGAGCAATCAGCCCCAGCATTTT
TRBJ2-1 | TRBV28 | . | . | CASSSPYSYNEQFF | TGTGCCAGCAGTTCTCCCTACTCCTACAATGAGCAGTTCTTC
TRBJ2-1 | TRBV7-6 | TRBD2 | . | CASSQAGGTYNEQFF | TGTGCCAGCAGCCAAGCGGGAGGAACGTACAATGAGCAGTTCTTC
TRBJ2-7 | TRBV10-3 | TRBD2 | few | CAIREGLAGLYEQYF | TGTGCCATCAGGGAGGGACTAGCGGGCTTATACGAGCAGTACTTC
TRBJ2-3 | TRBV7-6 | TRBD2 | . | CASSLLAGTDTQYF | TGTGCCAGCAGCTTGCTAGCGGGCACAGATACGCAGTATTTT
TRBJ2-2 | TRBV7-9 | TRBD1 | . | CASRDRGHNTGELFF | TGTGCCAGCCGTGACAGGGGGCATAACACCGGGGAGCTGTTTTTT
TRBJ2-1 | TRBV7-2 | . | . | CASSLGPTVLNEQFF | TGTGCCAGCAGCTTAGGGCCCACAGTCCTGAATGAGCAGTTCTTC
TRBJ1-5 | TRBV10-3 | . | . | CAISVRGNQPQHF | TGTGCCATCAGTGTTCGGGGCAATCAGCCCCAGCATTTT
TRBJ1-4 | TRBV7-9 | TRBD1 | . | CASSQDRGHRPNEKLFF | TGTGCCAGCAGCCAGGACAGGGGGCATCGCCCTAATGAAAAACTGTTTTTT
TRBJ2-7 | TRBV6-1 | TRBD2 | . | CASKKRESYEQYF | TGTGCCAGCAAAAAGCGGGAGAGCTACGAGCAGTACTTC